Shown below are 27 T cell receptor beta chains from a single sample sequenced in a study of cytomegalovirus exposure and HLA in healthy donors. In the PCR, 60 Vbeta and 13 Jbeta primers were used. TCRdb keeps only in-frame clones here, not all; method: immunoSEQ multiplex PCR. The sample has 140,000 to 150,000 clones, 70% seen once. Source material: PBMCs. The receptors were gathered from a woman in her fifties or sixties in good health and CMV-seropositive.

The chain recombines TRBV29-1 with TRBJ2-2; 8 bases line up with TRBD1. Germline assignment: CDR1 SQVTM and CDR2 ANQGSEA. The CDR3 extends over 15 amino acids. V lost 8 bases, J lost 1 base, and 9 bases stayed unmatched. The chain's CDR3 is CSTRTGTGNTGELFF. The CDR3 DNA follows: TGCAGCACTCGAACCGGGACAGGGAACACCGGGGAGCTGTTTTTT.

The genes are TRBV28 and TRBJ2-7; weak D call: TRBD1 (6 bases). CDR1 and CDR2 from the germline V gene are MDHEN and SYDVKM. This CDR3 spans 11 amino acids. V was trimmed by 5 bases and J by 4 bases, leaving 6 bases between them. The CDR3 loop is CASSDRYEQYF. In DNA, the CDR3 is TGTGCCAGCAGTGACAGGTACGAGCAGTACTTC.

This clone was observed a handful of times. J is TRBJ1-1 and V is TRBV5-1; maybe TRBD1 (5 bases). The ends were cut back, 4 bases at V and 3 bases at J, with 10 bases in the middle. Germline V lookup: CDR1 SGHRS, CDR2 YFSETQ. The CDR3 loop spans 13 amino acids. CDR3 sequence: CASSRGGDTEAFF. CDR3 nucleotide sequence: TGCGCCAGCAGCAGGGGAGGGGACACTGAAGCTTTCTTT.

This rearrangement joins TRBV6-1 to TRBJ1-4, with a tentative D call TRBD1 (5 bases). There are 15 residues in the CDR3. V dropped 10 bases and J dropped 11 bases, with 26 bases sitting between them. Germline loops: CDR1 MNHNS, CDR2 SASEGT. CDR3 bases: TGTGCCATCAACGGCGGGACGCAGGCATGGGGGAAACTGTTTTTT. This codes for CAINGGTQAWGKLFF.

V and J are TRBV6-1 and TRBJ1-2, with 7 bases lining up with TRBD1. The CDR3 covers 12 residues. The V segment lost 7 bases and the J segment 7 bases; nucleotides outside the gene matches: 6. Germline V gene lookup returns CDR1 MNHNS and CDR2 SASEGT. The CDR3 loop is CASTSGGSGYTF. CDR3 bases: TGTGCCAGCACCTCAGGGGGGTCTGGCTACACCTTC.

The chain joins TRBV27 to TRBJ1-5, with unresolved D. CDR1 and CDR2 from the germline V gene are MNHEY and SMNVEV (reference sequence). This CDR3 contains 14 residues. Trimming pared 5 bases from V and 5 bases from J, leaving 13 bases between. The CDR3 protein is CASSPTRGDQPQHF. The CDR3 DNA follows: TGTGCCAGCAGTCCAACCCGGGGAGATCAGCCCCAGCATTTT.

V gene TRBV30 combines with J gene TRBJ1-2; D remains unclear. Germline loops: CDR1 GTSNPN, CDR2 SVGIG (reference sequence). V gave up 3 bases and J gave up 14 bases, with 22 bases separating them. The CDR3 contains 13 residues. Here the CDR3 DNA reads TGTGCCTGGAGACGGGTATATGGAGGAGTTACGACCTTC. It yields the protein CAWRRVYGGVTTF.

The chain is built from TRBV29-1 and TRBJ1-1; 7 bases align to TRBD1. After removal of 2 bases from V and 4 bases from J, the junction contained 4 bases not matched to a gene. This CDR3 has 13 residues. Looked up from germline, CDR1 is SQVTM and CDR2 is ANQGSEA. The CDR3 reads CSVEMSGGTEAFF. CDR3 bases: TGCAGCGTTGAAATGTCAGGGGGCACTGAAGCTTTCTTT. The full variable domain, completed using reference TRBV29-1 and TRBJ1-1, is SAVISQKPSRDICQRGTSLTIQCQVDSQVTMMFWYRQQPGQSLTLIATANQGSEATYESGFVIDKFPISRPNLTFSTLTVSNMSPEDSSIYLCSVEMSGGTEAFFGQGTRLTVV.

The CDR3: CASSSGATGELFF. The CDR3 region has the DNA TGTGCCAGTAGTAGTGGGGCCACCGGGGAGCTGTTTTTT. The gene calls are TRBV19 and TRBJ2-2; weak D call: TRBD1 (5 bases). This CDR3 is 13 amino acids long. In germline, CDR1 is LNHDA, CDR2 SQIVND (reference sequence). V lost 4 bases, J lost 4 bases, and 7 bases lay in between. The full variable domain, with the rest looked up from reference TRBV19 and TRBJ2-2, is DGGITQSPKYLFRKEGQNVTLSCEQNLNHDAMYWYRQDPGQGLRLIYYSQIVNDFQKGDIAEGYSVSREKKESFPLTVTSAQKNPTAFYLCASSSGATGELFFGEGSRLTVL.

This chain uses TRBV5-1 with TRBJ2-4; D is ambiguous. Per the germline V gene, CDR1 is SGHRS and CDR2 is YFSETQ. Trimming cost V 1 base and J 0 bases, with 8 bases left between them. CDR3 length: 15 amino acids. CDR3 loop: CASSLSGIAKNIQYF. CDR3 sequence (DNA): TGCGCCAGCAGCTTGTCGGGTATAGCCAAAAACATTCAGTACTTC.

This chain uses TRBV5-1 with TRBJ2-7; a possible D gene is TRBD1 (6 bases). V was clipped by 4 bases and J by 2 bases, with 16 bases between them. The CDR3 length is 15 residues. Germline V gene lookup returns CDR1 SGHRS and CDR2 YFSETQ. The CDR3 here is CASSEQTGSPYEQYF. DNA of the CDR3: TGCGCCAGCAGCGAACAAACAGGGTCCCCCTACGAGCAGTACTTC.

This clone has more than one count but fewer than ten. The chain links TRBV9 to TRBJ2-3; no clear D. V dropped 1 base and J dropped 3 bases, with 12 bases sitting between them. In germline, CDR1 is SGDLS, CDR2 YYNGEE. The CDR3 totals 15 residues. This CDR3 is CASSVNPVRTDTQYF. For the CDR3, the DNA is TGTGCCAGCAGCGTAAACCCGGTGCGAACAGATACGCAGTATTTT.

This clone was detected a few times. The chain recombines TRBV2 with TRBJ2-2; TRBD1 matches at 10 bases. The CDR3 is 15 residues long. Trimming cost V 4 bases and J 4 bases; bases outside gene matches: 3. CDR1 and CDR2 (germline): SNHLY, FYNNEI. CDR3 DNA: TGTGCCAGCAGTGGGGACAGGGGACGCACCGGGGAGCTGTTTTTT. This codes for CASSGDRGRTGELFF.

This clone came up once. This chain uses TRBV5-1 with TRBJ2-7; 13 bases align to TRBD2. Per the germline V gene, CDR1 is SGHRS and CDR2 is YFSETQ. The CDR3 runs 16 residues. Trimming took 4 bases from V and 0 from J; bases not matched to a gene: 4. This CDR3 reads CASSPRTSGSSYEQYF. The CDR3 DNA is TGCGCCAGCAGCCCCCGGACTAGCGGGAGCTCCTACGAGCAGTACTTC.

The chain is built from TRBV6-5 and TRBJ1-1; TRBD1 matches 10 bases. Germline V gene lookup returns CDR1 MNHEY and CDR2 SVGAGI. V dropped 6 bases and J dropped 5; count of bases not matched to a gene: 3. CDR3 size: 13 residues. Here the CDR3 DNA reads TGTGCCAGCAGCGGACAGGGGGATACTGAAGCTTTCTTT. Amino acids: CASSGQGDTEAFF.

The chain couples TRBV2 to TRBJ1-1; the D gene is possibly TRBD1 (5 bases). V lost 4 bases and J 0 bases, leaving 6 bases between the germline ends. The CDR3 length is 13 residues. The germline V gene has CDR1 SNHLY and CDR2 FYNNEI. In nucleotides, the CDR3 is TGTGCCAGCAGTGGACAGTTGAACACTGAAGCTTTCTTT. It specifies CASSGQLNTEAFF. Looking up the rest from reference TRBV2 and TRBJ1-1 gives the full variable domain: EPEVTQTPSHQVTQMGQEVILRCVPISNHLYFYWYRQILGQKVEFLVSFYNNEISEKSEIFDDQFSVERPDGSNFTLKIRSTKLEDSAMYFCASSGQLNTEAFFGQGTRLTVV.

This sequence joins TRBV6-5 and TRBJ2-5; 14 bases fit TRBD2. Germline V gene data show CDR1 as MNHEY and CDR2 as SVGAGI. This CDR3 is 15 amino acids long. With 6 bases clipped from V and 6 bases from J, the junction kept 6 bases outside the gene matches. CDR3 sequence (DNA): TGTGCCAGCAGCCCCGGGACTAGCGGGAGCCAGACCCAGTACTTC. This codes for CASSPGTSGSQTQYF.

The chain has TRBV10-3 and TRBJ2-1; TRBD1 agrees at 7 bases. Germline CDR1 is ENHRY and CDR2 is SYGVKD. With 8 bases clipped from V and 0 bases from J, the junction kept 4 bases outside the gene matches. The CDR3 runs 14 residues. The CDR3 region is CAIEGDSSYNEQFF. The CDR3 DNA reads TGTGCCATCGAAGGGGACAGCTCCTACAATGAGCAGTTCTTC.

The J gene is TRBJ2-3, the V gene TRBV7-2; 8 nucleotides line up with TRBD1. CDR3 length equals 15 residues. Per germline, CDR1 SGHTA and CDR2 FQGNSA. Losses at the gene ends were 5 bases for V and 1 base for J; bases not matched to a gene: 5. CDR3 in DNA: TGTGCCAGCAGCATCAGGGGGCTGGGCACAGATACGCAGTATTTT. It encodes CASSIRGLGTDTQYF.

The chain has TRBV29-1 and TRBJ2-5; 7 nucleotides align to TRBD2. This CDR3 has 12 amino acids. Germline CDR1 reads SQVTM; CDR2 reads ANQGSEA. Unmatched junction bases numbered 4, after V lost 4 bases and J lost 5 bases. The CDR3 loop is CSVVGGRETQYF. DNA for the CDR3: TGCAGCGTTGTGGGGGGGAGGGAGACCCAGTACTTC.

This chain's CDR3 is CASRQTGTNSPLHF. In DNA, the CDR3 is TGTGCCAGCAGGCAGACAGGGACTAATTCACCCCTCCACTTT. The chain has TRBV7-2 and TRBJ1-6; TRBD1 aligns across 7 bases. Germline CDR1 reads SGHTA; CDR2 reads FQGNSA. The CDR3 covers 14 residues. V gave up 6 bases and J gave up 6 bases; unmatched junction bases: 5.

This sequence joins TRBV19 and TRBJ1-5; 8 nucleotides line up with TRBD1. V trimming: 5 bases; J trimming: 3 bases; junction bases outside the gene matches: 9. The CDR3 sequence is 16 residues long. Germline V gives CDR1 LNHDA, CDR2 SQIVND (reference sequence). This chain's CDR3 is CASSSGQGGVNQPQHF. The CDR3 bases are TGTGCCAGTAGTTCCGGACAGGGAGGGGTCAATCAGCCCCAGCATTTT.

V and J are TRBV30 and TRBJ1-6; D gene uncertain. Germline V CDR1 and CDR2: GTSNPN, SVGIG (reference sequence). The CDR3 sequence is 14 residues long. V lost 1 base, J lost 1 base, and 5 bases lay in between. In DNA form, the CDR3 reads TGTGCCTGGAGTGCGGGTTCCTATAATTCACCCCTCCACTTT. This sequence encodes CAWSAGSYNSPLHF.

V is TRBV28 and J is TRBJ1-2; a weak D match, TRBD1 (6 bases). The CDR3 covers 14 residues. Germline-derived CDR1 and CDR2 are MDHEN and SYDVKM. With 6 bases removed from V and 4 bases from J, the gap between germline ends came to 15 bases. The CDR3 protein is CASSDRTVFYGYTF. In nucleotides, the CDR3 is TGTGCCAGCAGCGATCGGACAGTTTTCTATGGCTACACCTTC.

This clone has just a few counts. This chain's CDR3 is CASSDGVAGEKLFF. The CDR3 bases are TGTGCCAGCAGTGACGGAGTGGCGGGTGAAAAACTGTTTTTT. This chain uses TRBV6-1 with TRBJ1-4; D is uncertain. Per the germline V gene, CDR1 is MNHNS and CDR2 is SASEGT. The CDR3 runs 14 residues. V lost 3 bases, J lost 7 bases, and 12 bases lay in between.

This sequence joins TRBV6-6 and TRBJ1-4; D unclear. The CDR3 extends over 15 amino acids. Germline V lookup: CDR1 MNHNY, CDR2 SVGAGI (reference sequence). The V end lost 2 bases, the J end lost 8 bases, and 15 bases lay between the germline ends. CDR3 residues: CASSYIRAGEEKLFF. The CDR3 DNA reads TGTGCCAGCAGTTACATCCGGGCCGGGGAAGAAAAACTGTTTTTT.

Only a few counts were recorded for this clone. V is TRBV28 and J is TRBJ1-4, with D unclear. This CDR3 region has 12 residues. Germline V CDR1 and CDR2: MDHEN, SYDVKM. Trimming took off 10 bases at V and 2 bases at J, with 8 bases between the two ends. The CDR3 sequence is CATKLTNEKLFF. The DNA of the CDR3 is TGTGCCACCAAACTGACTAATGAAAAACTGTTTTTT.